This TCR beta chain was captured by sequencing in a study of blood T cell repertoires in COVID-19. The CDR3 runs 17 residues. Germline values: CDR1 SQVTM, CDR2 ANQGSEA. Using immunoSEQ multiplex PCR, the repertoire was profiled, and TCRdb retains in-frame clones only, with some absent. The sample includes approximately 170,000 clones, roughly 86% of them seen just once. In the case of this clone: The germline gene is not matched at one end of the junction; a read error may be the cause.

What was sequenced was peripheral blood. V and J are TRBV29-1 and TRBJ2-1; TRBD2 matches at 8 bases. The sequence was collected from a man between 65 and 79 years old with acute or convalescent COVID-19. Here the CDR3 reads CSAEDGQAGDYRNEQFF. The CDR3 DNA reads as TGCAGCGCTGAAGATGGACAAGCGGGAGATTATAGGAATGAGCAGTTCTTC.